There are a few counts of the clone carrying this TCR beta chain. The antigen is undetermined. The sample originates from a study of T cell repertoires in cytomegalovirus infection. Study-level information: Indications of both CMV infection and matching HLA type were provided by public TCR beta signatures.

Study-level points and caveats: The study found HLA-C-restricted CMV-specific TCR beta clonotypes dominating the ex vivo response. Summed frequency of public TCR beta families distinguished CMV carriers with the relevant HLA.

Trimming cost V 3 bases and J 4 bases; bases outside gene matches: 2. From germline, CDR1 is ENHRY and CDR2 SYGVKD. The CDR3 contains 15 residues. TCRdb re-called the reads through MiXCR, storing one row per CDR3 protein. Here the sample spans just under 550,000 distinct CDR3 sequences, around a quarter being singletons. Sequencing was carried out using PBMCs. The source of this sequence is a human donor in good health (CMV status not recorded). Some clones in this sample may be carry-over from other donors' samples. The V gene is TRBV10-3, the J gene TRBJ2-3, with 12 bases lining up with TRBD2. The CDR3, as DNA: TGTGCCATCAGTGATACTAGCGGGAGGTCAGATACGCAGTATTTT. Its translation: CAISDTSGRSDTQYF.